Listed here is a single TCR beta chain. Germline assignment: CDR1 SGHAT and CDR2 FQNNGV. CDR3 length equals 12 residues. The ends were cut back, 0 bases at V and 11 bases at J, with 8 bases in the middle. The data are from a study of control samples from healthy donors and cancer patients. Libraries were prepared by immunoSEQ multiplex PCR; TCRdb keeps only in-frame clonotypes and omits some of them. In the table there are more than 75,000 clones, 70% to 90% of which are singletons. V usage is TRBV11-2 and J usage is TRBJ1-5, with D possibly matching TRBD1 (5 bases). The sample consisted of PBMCs. This clonotype was sampled from a woman aged 60-75 years with head and neck cancer. The CDR3 DNA reads TGTGCCAGCAGCTTAGATCGGGGCACCCAGCATTTT. Amino acids: CASSLDRGTQHF.